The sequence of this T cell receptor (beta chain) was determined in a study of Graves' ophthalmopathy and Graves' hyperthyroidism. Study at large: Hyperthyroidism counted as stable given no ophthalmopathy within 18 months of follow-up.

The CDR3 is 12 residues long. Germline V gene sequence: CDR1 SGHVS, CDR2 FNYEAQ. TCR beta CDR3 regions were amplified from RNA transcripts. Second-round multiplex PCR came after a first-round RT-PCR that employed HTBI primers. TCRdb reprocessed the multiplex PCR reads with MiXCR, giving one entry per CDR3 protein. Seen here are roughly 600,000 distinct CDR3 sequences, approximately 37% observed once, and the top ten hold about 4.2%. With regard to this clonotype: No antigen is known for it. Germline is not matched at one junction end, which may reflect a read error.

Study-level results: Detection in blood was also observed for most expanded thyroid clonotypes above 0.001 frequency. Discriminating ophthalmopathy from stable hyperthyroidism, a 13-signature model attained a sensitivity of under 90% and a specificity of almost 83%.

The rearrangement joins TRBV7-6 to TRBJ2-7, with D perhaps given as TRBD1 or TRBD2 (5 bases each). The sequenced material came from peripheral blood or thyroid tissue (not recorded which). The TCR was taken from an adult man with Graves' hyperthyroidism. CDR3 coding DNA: TGTGCCAGCAGCTTAAAAGGGGACGATCCGAACTTC. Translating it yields CASSLKGDDPNF.